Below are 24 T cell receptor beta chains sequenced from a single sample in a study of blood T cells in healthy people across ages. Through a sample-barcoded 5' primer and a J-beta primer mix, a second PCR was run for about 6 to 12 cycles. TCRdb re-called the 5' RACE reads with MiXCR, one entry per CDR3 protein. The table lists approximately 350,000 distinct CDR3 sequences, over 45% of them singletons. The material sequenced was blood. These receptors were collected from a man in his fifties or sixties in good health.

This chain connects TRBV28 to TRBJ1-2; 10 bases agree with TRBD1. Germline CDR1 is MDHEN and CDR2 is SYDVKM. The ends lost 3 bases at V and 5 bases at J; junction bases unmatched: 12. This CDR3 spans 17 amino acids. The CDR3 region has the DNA TGTGCCAGCAGTTTTAGGGGACAGGGGCCTCCTTGGTATGGCTACACCTTC. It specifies CASSFRGQGPPWYGYTF.

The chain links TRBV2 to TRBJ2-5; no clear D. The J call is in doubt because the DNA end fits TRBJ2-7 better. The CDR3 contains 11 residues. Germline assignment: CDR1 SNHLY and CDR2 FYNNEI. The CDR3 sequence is CASRLVGEQYF. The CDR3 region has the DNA TGTGCCAGCAGGCTAGTGGGCGAGCAGTACTTC.

CDR3 loop: CASSERTRYNEQYF. The DNA of the CDR3 is TGTGCCAGCAGTGAACGTACTCGGTACAATGAGCAGTACTTC. The chain combines TRBV2 with TRBJ2-1; D uncertain. The closer fit of TRBJ2-7 to the DNA end suggests the J call may be wrong. The CDR3 contains 14 residues. Per germline, CDR1 SNHLY and CDR2 FYNNEI.

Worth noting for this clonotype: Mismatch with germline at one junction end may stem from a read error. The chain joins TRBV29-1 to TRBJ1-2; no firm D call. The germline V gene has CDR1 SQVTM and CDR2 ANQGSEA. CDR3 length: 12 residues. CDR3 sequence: CSVEQTAYGHTF. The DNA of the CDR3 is TGCAGCGTTGAACAGACCGCCTATGGCCACACCTTC.

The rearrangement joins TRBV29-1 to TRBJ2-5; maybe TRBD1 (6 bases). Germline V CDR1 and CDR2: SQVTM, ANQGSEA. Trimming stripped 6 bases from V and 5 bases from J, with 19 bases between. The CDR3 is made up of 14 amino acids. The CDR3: CSVRIRGLGETQYF. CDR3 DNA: TGCAGCGTCCGCATCAGGGGATTAGGGGAGACCCAGTACTTC.

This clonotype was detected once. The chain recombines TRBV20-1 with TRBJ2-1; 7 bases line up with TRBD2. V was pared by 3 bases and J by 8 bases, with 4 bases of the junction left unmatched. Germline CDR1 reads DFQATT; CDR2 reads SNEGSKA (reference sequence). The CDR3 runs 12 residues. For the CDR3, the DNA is TGCAGTGCTAGGAGGCGGGGGTATGAGCAGTTCTTC. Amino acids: CSARRRGYEQFF.

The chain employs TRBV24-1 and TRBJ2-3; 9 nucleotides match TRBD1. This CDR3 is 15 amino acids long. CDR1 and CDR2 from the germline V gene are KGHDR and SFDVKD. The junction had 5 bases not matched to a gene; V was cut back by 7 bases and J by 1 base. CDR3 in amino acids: CATSDRGGGTDTQYF. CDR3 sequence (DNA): TGTGCCACCAGCGACAGGGGGGGTGGCACAGATACGCAGTATTTT.

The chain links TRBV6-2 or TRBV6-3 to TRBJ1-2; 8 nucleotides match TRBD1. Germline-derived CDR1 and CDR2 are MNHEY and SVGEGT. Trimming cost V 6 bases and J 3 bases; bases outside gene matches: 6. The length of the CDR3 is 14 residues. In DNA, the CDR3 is TGTGCCAGCAGGCCGGACAGGGATGACTATGGCTACACCTTC. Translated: CASRPDRDDYGYTF.

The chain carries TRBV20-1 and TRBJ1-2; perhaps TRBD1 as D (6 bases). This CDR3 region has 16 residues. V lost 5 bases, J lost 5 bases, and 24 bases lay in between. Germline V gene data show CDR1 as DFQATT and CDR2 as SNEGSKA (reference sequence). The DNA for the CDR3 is TGCAGTGCTCCCCCAGGAGGGCAGGGGAATTGGTATGGCTACACCTTC. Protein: CSAPPGGQGNWYGYTF.

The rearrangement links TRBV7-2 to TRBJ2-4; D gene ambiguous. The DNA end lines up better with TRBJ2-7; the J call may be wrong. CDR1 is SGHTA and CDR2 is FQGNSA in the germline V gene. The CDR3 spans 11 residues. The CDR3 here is CASSQLIEQYF. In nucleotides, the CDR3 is TGTGCCAGCAGCCAACTCATCGAGCAGTACTTC.

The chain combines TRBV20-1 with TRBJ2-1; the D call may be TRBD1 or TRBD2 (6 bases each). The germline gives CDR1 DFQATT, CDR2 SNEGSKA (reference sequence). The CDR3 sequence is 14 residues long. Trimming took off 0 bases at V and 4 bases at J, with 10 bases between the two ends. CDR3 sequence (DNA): TGCAGTGCTAGAGACGGGGGCTTTTACAATGAGCAGTTCTTC. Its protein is CSARDGGFYNEQFF.

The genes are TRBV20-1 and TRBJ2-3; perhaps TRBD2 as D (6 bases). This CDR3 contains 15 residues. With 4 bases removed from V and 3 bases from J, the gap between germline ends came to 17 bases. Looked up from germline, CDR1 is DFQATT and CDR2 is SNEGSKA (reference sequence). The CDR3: CSATRGTARTDTQYF. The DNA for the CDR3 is TGCAGTGCTACCCGCGGGACGGCCCGGACAGATACGCAGTATTTT.

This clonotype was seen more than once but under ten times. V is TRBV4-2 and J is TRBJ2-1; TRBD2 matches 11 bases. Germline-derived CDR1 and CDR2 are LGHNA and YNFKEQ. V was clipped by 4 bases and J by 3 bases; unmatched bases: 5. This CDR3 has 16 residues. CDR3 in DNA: TGTGCCAGCAGCCTCATGACTAGCGGGGACTACAATGAGCAGTTCTTC. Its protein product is CASSLMTSGDYNEQFF.

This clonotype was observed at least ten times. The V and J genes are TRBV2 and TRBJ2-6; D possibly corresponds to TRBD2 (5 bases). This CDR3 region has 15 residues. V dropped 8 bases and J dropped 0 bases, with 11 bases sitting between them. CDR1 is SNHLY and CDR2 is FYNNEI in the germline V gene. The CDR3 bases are TGTGCCAGCGGGGAGTATGTCTCTGGGGCCAACGTCCTGACTTTC. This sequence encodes CASGEYVSGANVLTF.

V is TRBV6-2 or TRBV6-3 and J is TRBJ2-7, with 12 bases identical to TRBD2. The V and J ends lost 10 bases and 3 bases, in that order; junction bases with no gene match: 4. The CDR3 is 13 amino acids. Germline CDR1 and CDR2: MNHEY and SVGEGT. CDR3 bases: TGTGCCACCCAACTAGCGGGAGGCTACGAGCAGTACTTC. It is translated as CATQLAGGYEQYF.

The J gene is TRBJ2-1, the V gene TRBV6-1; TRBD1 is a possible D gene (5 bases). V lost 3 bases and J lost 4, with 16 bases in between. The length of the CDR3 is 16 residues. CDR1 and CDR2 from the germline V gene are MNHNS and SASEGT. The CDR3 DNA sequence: TGTGCCAGCAGTGACCTGACAGCTCCCGCTTACAATGAGCAGTTCTTC. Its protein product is CASSDLTAPAYNEQFF.

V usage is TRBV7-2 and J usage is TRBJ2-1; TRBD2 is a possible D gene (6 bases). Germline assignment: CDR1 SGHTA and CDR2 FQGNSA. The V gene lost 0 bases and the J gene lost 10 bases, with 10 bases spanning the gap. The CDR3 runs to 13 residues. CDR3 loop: CASSLAGGREQFF. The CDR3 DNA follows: TGTGCCAGCAGCTTAGCGGGAGGACGGGAGCAGTTCTTC. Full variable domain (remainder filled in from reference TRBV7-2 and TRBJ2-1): GAGVSQSPSNKVTEKGKDVELRCDPISGHTALYWYRQSLGQGLEFLIYFQGNSAPDKSGLPSDRFSAERTGGSVSTLTIQRTQQEDSAVYLCASSLAGGREQFFGPGTRLTVL.

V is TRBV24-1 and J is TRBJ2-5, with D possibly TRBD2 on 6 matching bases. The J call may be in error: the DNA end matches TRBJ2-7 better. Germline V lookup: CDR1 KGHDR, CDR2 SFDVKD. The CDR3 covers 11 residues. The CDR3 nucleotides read TGTGCCACCAGTATCGGGGGCGAGCAGTACTTC. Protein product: CATSIGGEQYF.

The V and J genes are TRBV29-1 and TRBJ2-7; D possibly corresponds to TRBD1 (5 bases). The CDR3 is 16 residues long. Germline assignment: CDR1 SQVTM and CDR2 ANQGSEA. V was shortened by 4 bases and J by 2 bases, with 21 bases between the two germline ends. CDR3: CSVALSAAGKTYEQYF. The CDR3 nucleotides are TGCAGCGTTGCCCTATCCGCTGCAGGGAAAACCTACGAGCAGTACTTC.

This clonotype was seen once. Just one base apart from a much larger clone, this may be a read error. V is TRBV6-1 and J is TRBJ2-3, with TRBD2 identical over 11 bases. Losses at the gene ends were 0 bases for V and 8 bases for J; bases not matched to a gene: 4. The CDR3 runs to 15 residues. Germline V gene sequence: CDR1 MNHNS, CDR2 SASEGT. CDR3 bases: TGTGCCAGCAGTGAAGCTAGCGGGGGGGCAGGTACGCAGTATTTT. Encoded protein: CASSEASGGAGTQYF.

The CDR3 DNA is TGTGCCAGCAGCTTAGTTGGAGAGGAGCGCAATGAGCAGTTCTTC. Its protein product is CASSLVGEERNEQFF. The J gene is TRBJ2-1, the V gene TRBV7-2; D gene uncertain. The CDR3 spans 15 residues. With 1 base removed from V and 6 bases from J, the gap between germline ends came to 13 bases. The germline CDR1 and CDR2 sequences are SGHTA and FQGNSA.

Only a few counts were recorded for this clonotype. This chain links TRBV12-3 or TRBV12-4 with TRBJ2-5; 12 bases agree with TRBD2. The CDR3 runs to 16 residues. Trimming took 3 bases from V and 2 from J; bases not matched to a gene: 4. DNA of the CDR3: TGTGCCAGCAGTTTTGGACTAGCGGGACCACAAGAGACCCAGTACTTC. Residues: CASSFGLAGPQETQYF.

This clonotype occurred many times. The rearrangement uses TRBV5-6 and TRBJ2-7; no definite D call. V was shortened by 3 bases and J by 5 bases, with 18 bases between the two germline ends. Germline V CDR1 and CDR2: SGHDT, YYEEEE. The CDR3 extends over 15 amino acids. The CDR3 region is CASSSGPTPVNEQYF. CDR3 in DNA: TGTGCCAGCAGCTCCGGACCGACACCCGTGAACGAGCAGTACTTC.

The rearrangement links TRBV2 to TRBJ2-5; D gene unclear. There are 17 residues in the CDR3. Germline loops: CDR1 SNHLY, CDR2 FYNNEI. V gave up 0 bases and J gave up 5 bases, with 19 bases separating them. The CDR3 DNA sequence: TGTGCCAGCAGTGAAGCGCTTCCGGCCTCCCGCACGGAGACCCAGTACTTC. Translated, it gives CASSEALPASRTETQYF.